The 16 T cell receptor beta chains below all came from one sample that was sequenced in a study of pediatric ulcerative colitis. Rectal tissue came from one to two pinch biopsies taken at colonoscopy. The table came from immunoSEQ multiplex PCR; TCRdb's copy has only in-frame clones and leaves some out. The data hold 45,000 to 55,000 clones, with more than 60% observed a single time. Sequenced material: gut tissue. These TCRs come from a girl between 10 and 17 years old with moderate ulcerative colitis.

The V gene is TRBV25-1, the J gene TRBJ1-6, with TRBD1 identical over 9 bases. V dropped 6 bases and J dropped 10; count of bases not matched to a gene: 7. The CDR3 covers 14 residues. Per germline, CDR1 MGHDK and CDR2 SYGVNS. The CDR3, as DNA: TGTGCCAGCAGAACCGGGACAGGGAACTCACCCCTCCACTTT. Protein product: CASRTGTGNSPLHF.

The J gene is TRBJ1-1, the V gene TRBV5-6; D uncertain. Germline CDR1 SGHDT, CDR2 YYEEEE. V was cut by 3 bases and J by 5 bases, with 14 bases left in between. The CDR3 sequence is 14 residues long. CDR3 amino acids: CASSSVEGWTEAFF. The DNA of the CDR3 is TGTGCCAGCAGCTCAGTGGAGGGCTGGACTGAAGCTTTCTTT. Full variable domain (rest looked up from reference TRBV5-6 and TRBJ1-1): DAGVTQSPTHLIKTRGQQVTLRCSPKSGHDTVSWYQQALGQGPQFIFQYYEEEERQRGNFPDRFSGHQFPNYSSELNVNALLLGDSALYLCASSSVEGWTEAFFGQGTRLTVV.

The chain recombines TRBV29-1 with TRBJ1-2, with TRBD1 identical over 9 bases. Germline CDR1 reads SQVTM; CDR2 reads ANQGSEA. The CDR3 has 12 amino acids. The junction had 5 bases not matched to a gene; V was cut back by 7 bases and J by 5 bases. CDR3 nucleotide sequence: TGCAGCGCTAGGACAGGGGTATATGGCTACACCTTC. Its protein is CSARTGVYGYTF.

The DNA of the CDR3 is TGTGCCAGCAGCGTAGATCGGAACAGGGTCACAGATACGCAGTATTTT. Amino acids: CASSVDRNRVTDTQYF. V gene TRBV9 combines with J gene TRBJ2-3; a possible D gene is TRBD1 (6 bases). Looked up from germline, CDR1 is SGDLS and CDR2 is YYNGEE. The V end lost 0 bases, the J end lost 2 bases, and 13 bases lay between the germline ends. The CDR3 has 16 residues.

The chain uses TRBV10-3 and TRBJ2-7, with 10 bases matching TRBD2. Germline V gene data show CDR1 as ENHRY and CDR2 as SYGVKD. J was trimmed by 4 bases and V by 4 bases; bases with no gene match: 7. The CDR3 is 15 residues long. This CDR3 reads CAISGGSGRLYEQYF. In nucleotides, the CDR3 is TGTGCCATCAGTGGAGGTAGCGGGAGGTTGTACGAGCAGTACTTC.

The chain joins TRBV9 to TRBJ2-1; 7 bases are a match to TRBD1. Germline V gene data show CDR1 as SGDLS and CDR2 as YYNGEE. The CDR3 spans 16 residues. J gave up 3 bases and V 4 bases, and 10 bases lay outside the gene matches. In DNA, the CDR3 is TGTGCCAGCAGCAAGACTGCCGGGACAGTCTACAATGAGCAGTTCTTC. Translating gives CASSKTAGTVYNEQFF.

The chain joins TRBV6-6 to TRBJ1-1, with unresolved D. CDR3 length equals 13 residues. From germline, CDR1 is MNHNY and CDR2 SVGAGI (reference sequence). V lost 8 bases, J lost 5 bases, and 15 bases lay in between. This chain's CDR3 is CASQNPAGTEAFF. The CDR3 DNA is TGTGCCAGCCAAAACCCGGCCGGAACTGAAGCTTTCTTT.

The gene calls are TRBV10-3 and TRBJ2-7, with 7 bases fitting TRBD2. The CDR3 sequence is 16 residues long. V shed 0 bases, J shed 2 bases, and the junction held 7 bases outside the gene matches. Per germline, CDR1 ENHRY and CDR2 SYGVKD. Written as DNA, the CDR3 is TGTGCCATCAGTGAGTCGAGACGGCTAGCGGCCTACGAGCAGTACTTC. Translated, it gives CAISESRRLAAYEQYF.

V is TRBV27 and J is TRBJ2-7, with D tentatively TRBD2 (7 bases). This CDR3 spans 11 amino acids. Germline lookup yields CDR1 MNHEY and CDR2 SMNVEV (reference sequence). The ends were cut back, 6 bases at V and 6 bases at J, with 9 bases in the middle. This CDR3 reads CASRGGLEQYF. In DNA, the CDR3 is TGTGCCAGCAGGGGGGGGCTCGAGCAGTACTTC.

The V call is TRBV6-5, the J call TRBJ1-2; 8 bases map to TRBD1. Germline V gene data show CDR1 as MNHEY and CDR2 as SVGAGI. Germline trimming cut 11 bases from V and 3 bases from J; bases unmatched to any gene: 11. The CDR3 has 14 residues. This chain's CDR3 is CAVTHRGQDYGYTF. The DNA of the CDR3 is TGTGCCGTTACCCACAGGGGACAGGACTATGGCTACACCTTC.

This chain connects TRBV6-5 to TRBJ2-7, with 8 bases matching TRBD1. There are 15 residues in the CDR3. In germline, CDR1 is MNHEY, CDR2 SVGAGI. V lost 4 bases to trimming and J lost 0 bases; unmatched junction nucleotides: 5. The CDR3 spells CASSSGQGLSYEQYF. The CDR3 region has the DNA TGTGCCAGCAGTTCAGGACAGGGCCTCTCCTACGAGCAGTACTTC.

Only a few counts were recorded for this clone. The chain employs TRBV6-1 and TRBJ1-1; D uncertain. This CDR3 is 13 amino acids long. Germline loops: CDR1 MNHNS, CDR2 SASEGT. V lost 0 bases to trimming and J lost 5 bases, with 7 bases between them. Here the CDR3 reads CASSEAWVTEAFF. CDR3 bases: TGTGCCAGCAGTGAAGCGTGGGTTACTGAAGCTTTCTTT.

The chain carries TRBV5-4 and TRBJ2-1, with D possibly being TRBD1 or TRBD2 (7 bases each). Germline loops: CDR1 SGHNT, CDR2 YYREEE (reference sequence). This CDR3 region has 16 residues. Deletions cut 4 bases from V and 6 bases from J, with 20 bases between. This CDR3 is CASSGGRLAGGNEQFF. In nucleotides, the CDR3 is TGTGCCAGCAGCGGGGGAAGACTAGCAGGGGGCAATGAGCAGTTCTTC.

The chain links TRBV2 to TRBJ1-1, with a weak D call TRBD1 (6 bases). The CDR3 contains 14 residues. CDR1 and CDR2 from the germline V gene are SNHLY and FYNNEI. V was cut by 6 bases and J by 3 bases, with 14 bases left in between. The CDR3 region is CASRKGVWDTEAFF. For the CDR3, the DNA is TGTGCCAGCAGGAAGGGGGTTTGGGACACTGAAGCTTTCTTT.

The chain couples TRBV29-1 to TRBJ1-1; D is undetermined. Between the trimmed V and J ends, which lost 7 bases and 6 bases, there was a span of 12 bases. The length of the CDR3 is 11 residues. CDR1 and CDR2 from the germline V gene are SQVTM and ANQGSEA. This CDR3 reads CSGILLAEAFF. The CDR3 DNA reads TGCAGCGGCATCCTCCTCGCTGAAGCTTTCTTT.

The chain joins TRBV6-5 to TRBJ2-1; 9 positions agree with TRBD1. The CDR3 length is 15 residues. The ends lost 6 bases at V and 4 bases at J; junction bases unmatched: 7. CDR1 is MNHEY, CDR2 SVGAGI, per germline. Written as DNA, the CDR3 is TGTGCCAGCAGATCGGGGGACAGGGTATACAATGAGCAGTTCTTC. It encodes CASRSGDRVYNEQFF.